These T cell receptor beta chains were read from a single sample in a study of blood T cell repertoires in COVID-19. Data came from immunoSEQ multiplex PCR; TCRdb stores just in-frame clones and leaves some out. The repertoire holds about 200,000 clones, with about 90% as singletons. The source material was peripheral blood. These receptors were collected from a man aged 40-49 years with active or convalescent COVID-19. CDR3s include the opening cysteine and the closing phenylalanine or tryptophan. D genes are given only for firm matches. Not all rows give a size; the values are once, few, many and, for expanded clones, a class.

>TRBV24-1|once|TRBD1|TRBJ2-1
TGTGCCACCAGTGACCCGGGACAGGGTGGCAATGAGCAGTTCTTC
CATSDPGQGGNEQFF
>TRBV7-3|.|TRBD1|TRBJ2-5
TGTGCCAGCAGCTATCAGGACAGGGACCAAGAGACCCAGTACTTC
CASSYQDRDQETQYF
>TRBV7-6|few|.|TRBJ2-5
TGTGCCAGCAGCTTTGCAGAAACCGAGACCCAGTACTTC
CASSFAETETQYF
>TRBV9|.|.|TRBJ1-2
TGTGCCAGCAGCGTAGACCAGGGGTATGGCTACACCTTC
CASSVDQGYGYTF
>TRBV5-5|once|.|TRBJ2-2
TGTGCCAGCAGCTGGAGGACCGGGGAGCTGTTTTTT
CASSWRTGELFF
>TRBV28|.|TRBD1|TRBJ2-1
TGTGCCAGCAGCATTCGACAGGGGAGCAATGAGCAGTTCTTC
CASSIRQGSNEQFF
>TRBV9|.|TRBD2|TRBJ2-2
TGTGCCAGCAGCCGTCATGGTAGCGGGAGTACCGGGGAGCTGTTTTTT
CASSRHGSGSTGELFF
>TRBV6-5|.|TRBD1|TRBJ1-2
TGTGCCAGCAACCGACAGGGTACGGGGGGCTACACCTTC
CASNRQGTGGYTF
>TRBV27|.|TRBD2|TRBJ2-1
TGTGCCAGCAGTTCCCCCAGCGGGAGGGCAACCTATGAGCAGTTCTTC
CASSSPSGRATYEQFF
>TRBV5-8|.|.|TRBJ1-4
TGTGCCAGCAGCTTGGGGCAGGCAGGAGAAAAACTGTTTTTT
CASSLGQAGEKLFF
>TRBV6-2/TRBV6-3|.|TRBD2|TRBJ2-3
TGTGCCAGCAGCGCACTAGCGGGGGTCACAGATACGCAGTATTTT
CASSALAGVTDTQYF
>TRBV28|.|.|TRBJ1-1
TGTGCCGGTGGGGGGGGCGAAGGAGGGAACACTGAAGCTTTCTTT
CAGGGGEGGNTEAFF
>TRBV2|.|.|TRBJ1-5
TGTGCCAGCAGTGCCGGGAGCAATCAGCCCCAGCATTTT
CASSAGSNQPQHF
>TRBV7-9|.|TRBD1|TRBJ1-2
TGTGCCGGCACAGGGGGCTATGGCTACACCTTC
CAGTGGYGYTF
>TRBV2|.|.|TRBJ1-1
TGTGCCAGCAGTGAATTTTTACCGCAGGGGACTGAAGCTTTCTTT
CASSEFLPQGTEAFF
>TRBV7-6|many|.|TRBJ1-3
TGTGCCAGCAGCTCCCCCTCCGCAGACTCTGGAAACACCATATATTTT
CASSSPSADSGNTIYF